This note documents a single T cell receptor (beta chain) sequence. Its antigen is not known. PCR was performed using 60 Vbeta and 13 Jbeta primers. Libraries were prepared by immunoSEQ multiplex PCR; TCRdb keeps only in-frame clonotypes and omits some of them. The sample consists of 90,000 or so clones, around four fifths of them appearing once. This record belongs to a study of cytomegalovirus exposure and HLA in healthy donors. Study-wide results and caveats: Apparent HLA restriction characterized most CMV-associated TCR beta chains in a later analysis. Earlier analysis yielded a pattern in which most TCR beta V segments were productive about 90% or about 30% of the time.

The germline CDR1 and CDR2 sequences are SEHNR and FQNEAQ (reference sequence). The CDR3 sequence is 13 residues long. V lost 7 bases, J lost 10 bases, and 19 bases lay in between. The chain couples TRBV7-9 to TRBJ1-1, with D possibly matching TRBD1 (6 bases). Sample: PBMCs. The receptor comes from a man aged 25-45 years in good health and CMV-seropositive. The CDR3 bases are TGTGCCAGCACCCTCGCTGGCAGGGGTACAGCTTTCTTT. Encoded protein: CASTLAGRGTAFF.